Described below is a single TCR beta chain sequence and its context. As yet, its antigen is unknown. This record belongs to a study of blood T cells in healthy people across ages. Whole-study findings and limits: Diversity figures based on one million T cells were deemed too low. Long-lived donors had more naive CD4+ cells and higher diversity than aged donors.

The CDR3 loop spans 16 amino acids. With V trimmed by 0 bases and J by 4 bases, 7 bases remained unmatched. CDR1 and CDR2 from the germline V gene are LGHNA and YSLEER. With a J-beta primer mix and a sample-barcoded 5' primer, a second PCR ran roughly 7 to 11 cycles. Each CDR3 protein is one row after TCRdb ran MiXCR on the 5' RACE reads. The sample has hundreds of thousands of distinct CDR3 sequences; 55% to 75% are singletons. Sequencing was performed on blood. The TCR sequence derives from a man under 40 in good health. The chain employs TRBV4-3 and TRBJ2-3, with 7 bases fitting TRBD1. CDR3 residues: CASSQENRGGADTQYF. CDR3 coding DNA: TGCGCCAGCAGCCAAGAAAACAGGGGTGGCGCAGATACGCAGTATTTT.